Presented here are 14 T cell receptor beta chains from one specimen sequenced in a study of T cell changes during pregnancy in multiple sclerosis. Repertoires were generated with immunoSEQ multiplex PCR, while TCRdb's copy carries only in-frame clones and drops some. The sample consists of approximately 27,000 clones, about 92% of them appearing once. The source was CD4+ T cells from peripheral blood mononuclear cells, collected in the first trimester of pregnancy. All receptors derive from a female donor with multiple sclerosis, enrolled in a pregnancy study.

The table lists this clone with a few counts. The rearrangement joins TRBV11-2 to TRBJ2-5, with 7 bases that match TRBD2. The germline V gene has CDR1 SGHAT and CDR2 FQNNGV. V lost 6 bases, J lost 5 bases, and 15 bases stayed unmatched. The CDR3 contains 16 residues. The CDR3 region is CASSTSAPRGGETQYF. CDR3 nucleotides: TGTGCCAGCAGTACCTCCGCCCCCCGGGGAGGGGAGACCCAGTACTTC.

V is TRBV18 and J is TRBJ1-4; TRBD1 might be the D (6 bases). The V end was cut by 0 bases, the J end by 7 bases, with 12 bases between. Germline V CDR1 and CDR2: KGHSH, LQKENI. The CDR3 length is 15 residues. The CDR3 DNA is TGTGCCAGCTCACCACCGGGGGCTGGCGGTGAAAAACTGTTTTTT. This encodes CASSPPGAGGEKLFF.

The gene calls are TRBV10-1 and TRBJ2-1, with 9 nucleotides matching TRBD2. The CDR3 extends over 15 amino acids. V shed 6 bases and J 4 bases; nucleotides not matched to a gene: 7. The V gene's germline CDR1 is WNHNN and CDR2 SYGVQD (reference sequence). CDR3 sequence reads: CASSLLAGPYNEQFF. The CDR3 nucleotides read TGCGCCAGCAGCCTCCTAGCGGGGCCGTACAATGAGCAGTTCTTC.

The CDR3 DNA reads as TGTGCCAGCAGCTTTACAGGCATTGAAGCTTTCTTT. Its translation: CASSFTGIEAFF. This chain connects TRBV16 to TRBJ1-1, with D possibly matching TRBD1 (5 bases). V lost 5 bases to trimming and J lost 7 bases, with 11 bases between them. This CDR3 region has 12 residues. From germline, CDR1 is KGHSY and CDR2 FQNENV.

This sequence joins TRBV10-1 and TRBJ1-3; 9 bases agree with TRBD1. The germline V gene has CDR1 WNHNN and CDR2 SYGVQD (reference sequence). There are 15 residues in the CDR3. V was pared by 7 bases and J by 1 base, with 5 bases of the junction left unmatched. CDR3 nucleotide sequence: TGCGCCAGCAAGCTACAGGGGGCGTCTGGAAACACCATATATTTT. Translation: CASKLQGASGNTIYF.

This chain links TRBV14 with TRBJ1-2; D is possibly TRBD1 (5 bases). This CDR3 is 14 amino acids long. Trimming removed 4 bases from V and 2 bases from J, with 11 bases in between. CDR1 and CDR2 (germline): SGHDN, FVKESK. CDR3 residues: CASSLQTVNYGYTF. The CDR3 region has the DNA TGTGCCAGCAGCCTACAGACAGTCAACTATGGCTACACCTTC. The complete variable domain, with remaining parts taken from reference TRBV14 and TRBJ1-2, reads EAGVTQFPSHSVIEKGQTVTLRCDPISGHDNLYWYRRVMGKEIKFLLHFVKESKQDESGMPNNRFLAERTGGTYSTLKVQPAELEDSGVYFCASSLQTVNYGYTFGSGTRLTVV.

The V gene is TRBV30, the J gene TRBJ2-1; possible D gene TRBD2, 5 bases. V dropped 1 base and J dropped 5 bases, with 21 bases sitting between them. Germline V lookup: CDR1 GTSNPN, CDR2 SVGIG (reference sequence). This CDR3 spans 17 amino acids. Here the CDR3 DNA reads TGTGCCTGGAGTGCGACCCCGGAGGCGGGCCGGGACAATGAGCAGTTCTTC. It encodes CAWSATPEAGRDNEQFF.

CDR3 amino acids: CASSVLHLNSPLHF. The CDR3 DNA reads as TGTGCCAGCAGTGTATTACACCTTAATTCACCCCTCCACTTT. V usage is TRBV2 and J usage is TRBJ1-6, with D hard to call. The CDR3 extends over 14 amino acids. CDR1 and CDR2 (germline): SNHLY, FYNNEI. The V gene lost 4 bases and the J gene lost 6 bases, with 10 bases spanning the gap.

This chain uses TRBV11-2 with TRBJ2-7; D ambiguous. The germline V gene encodes CDR1 SGHAT and CDR2 FQNNGV. Trimming removed 1 base at V and 3 bases at J, with 7 bases between. This CDR3 region has 13 residues. CDR3 loop: CASSLGGFYEQYF. The DNA of the CDR3 is TGTGCCAGCAGCTTAGGAGGTTTCTACGAGCAGTACTTC.

V usage is TRBV5-1 and J usage is TRBJ1-1; D is unresolved. The CDR3 sequence is 13 residues long. With 4 bases removed from V and 4 bases from J, the gap between germline ends came to 11 bases. CDR1 is SGHRS, CDR2 YFSETQ, per germline. For the CDR3, the DNA is TGCGCCAGCAGCGCTCAGGAGGGCACTGAAGCTTTCTTT. Translated: CASSAQEGTEAFF.

The chain combines TRBV29-1 with TRBJ2-3, with 12 bases fitting TRBD2. Per germline, CDR1 SQVTM and CDR2 ANQGSEA. The J segment lost 2 bases and the V segment lost 4 bases, leaving 13 bases of the junction unmatched. The CDR3 consists of 18 residues. CDR3 DNA: TGCAGCGTTGCAAGGGGTCTAGCGGGGGGGGGATACACAGATACGCAGTATTTT. It encodes CSVARGLAGGGYTDTQYF.

The V call is TRBV7-9, the J call TRBJ1-2; D gene uncertain. The ends were cut back, 5 bases at V and 4 bases at J, with 8 bases in the middle. This CDR3 has 12 residues. Germline CDR1 and CDR2: SEHNR and FQNEAQ (reference sequence). In DNA, the CDR3 is TGTGCCAGCAGCCCACTATCCTATGGCTACACCTTC. As protein: CASSPLSYGYTF.

This clone has only one observation. The rearrangement uses TRBV2 and TRBJ1-2; D unclear. Germline CDR1 SNHLY, CDR2 FYNNEI. This CDR3 comprises 11 residues. The V and J ends lost 0 bases and 8 bases respectively, with 4 bases between them. The CDR3 sequence: CASSEARGYTF. In nucleotides, the CDR3 is TGTGCCAGCAGTGAAGCGCGGGGCTACACCTTC.

The CDR3 sequence is CASSSKGELNEKLFF. In nucleotides, the CDR3 is TGTGCCAGCAGCTCAAAGGGAGAACTTAATGAAAAACTGTTTTTT. The V and J genes are TRBV11-2 and TRBJ1-4, with D unclear. V was pared by 4 bases and J by 4 bases, with 13 bases between. The CDR3 spans 15 residues. Germline values: CDR1 SGHAT, CDR2 FQNNGV.